This is a list of T cell receptor beta chains from one sample in a study of molecular identifiers for immune sequencing clone quantification. MiXCR, applied by TCRdb to the PCR reads, yields one record per CDR3 protein. The table lists approximately 500,000 distinct CDR3 sequences, around a fifth of them singletons. Sequencing used naive CD8+ T cells from blood, with Jurkat cell RNA spiked in. The origin of the receptors is a human donor in good health. Some libraries in this study had Jurkat cell RNA spiked in. Each CDR3 is given with its conserved first and last residue.

>TRBV9|TRBJ1-1
CASSLSGGAAGALF
>TRBV6-2/TRBV6-3|TRBJ1-1
CAGSLIGTETEAFF
>TRBV9|TRBJ2-2
CASSQLDGPGELFF
>TRBV12-3/TRBV12-4|TRBJ1-5
CASSFTDSGNQPQHF
>TRBV5-1|TRBJ2-7
CASSGGLAGVYEQYF
>TRBV4-3|TRBJ2-7
CASSQDVLLPYQQYF
>TRBV27|TRBJ2-5
CASSLSASQETQYF
>TRBV4-1|TRBJ1-5
CASSQVDSNQPQHF
>TRBV5-6|TRBJ2-3
CASSFSQLEGSSDTQYF
>TRBV7-9|TRBJ2-7
CASSLVGGYEQYF
>TRBV5-6|TRBJ2-7
CASSLVAGASLEQYF
>TRBV28|TRBJ1-1
CASTPLLTGRTEAFF
>TRBV12-5|TRBJ2-7
CASGLIRVGQRDYEQYF
>TRBV29-1|TRBJ2-1
CSVLNNYNEQFF
>TRBV7-6|TRBJ2-7
CASSVGGAYEQYF
>TRBV28|TRBJ1-1
CASSSRMNTEAFF
>TRBV20-1|TRBJ2-7
CSARVDRGPYEQYF
>TRBV14|TRBJ2-1
CASSQTLGRGVEQFF
>TRBV24-1|TRBJ1-4
CATSDEGQGATNEKLFF
>TRBV27|TRBJ2-7
CASSLSVRAYEQYF
>TRBV6-6|TRBJ1-5
CASSLVIGESQPQHF
>TRBV4-3|TRBJ2-3
CASSQDFSLAQYF
>TRBV18|TRBJ2-3
CASSPPVLPGPDTQYF
>TRBV4-1|TRBJ2-1
CASSQDRDRSYNEQFF
>TRBV6-6|TRBJ2-7
CASSSVGSLPSYEQYF
>TRBV11-2|TRBJ2-1
CASSPDRGLSIYNERFF
>TRBV25-1|TRBJ1-4
CASSEYRGGLFF
>TRBV6-5|TRBJ2-5
CACSFSGGAGETQYF
>TRBV19|TRBJ2-1
CASSPYPSRNEQFF
>TRBV3-1|TRBJ2-1
CASSQRSRDYSSNEQFF
>TRBV9|TRBJ2-1
CASSPSRTAPYNEQFF
>TRBV20-1|TRBJ2-7
CSVGEQYF
>TRBV7-9|TRBJ2-7
CASSLEGIEQYF
>TRBV4-2|TRBJ2-2
CASSQVGQGGTGELFF
>TRBV20-1|TRBJ1-5
CSARQGRGNQSQHF
>TRBV7-2|TRBJ2-1
CASSSRRGGREARNEQFF
>TRBV5-6|TRBJ2-7
CASSPTTRVYEQYF
>TRBV6-5|TRBJ2-7
CASSAGYSGSSYEQYF
>TRBV9|TRBJ2-3
CASSLDRSSTDTQYF
>TRBV7-9|TRBJ2-3
CASSLATRDSTDTQYF
>TRBV30|TRBJ1-1
CAWSVDRGSEAFF
>TRBV19|TRBJ2-3
CASSRGLAFGDTQYF
>TRBV5-8|TRBJ2-7
CASSPKVGTGYYEQYF
>TRBV7-8|TRBJ1-4
CASSYNFGQADEKLFF
>TRBV7-6|TRBJ2-5
CASSLGPSGTQTQYF
>TRBV20-1|TRBJ2-7
CSARDFGGQTYEQYF
>TRBV28|TRBJ2-7
CASSTRGPSSYEQYF
>TRBV20-1|TRBJ2-4
CSALSPASGRDKNIQYF
>TRBV5-6|TRBJ2-3
CASSFPGLTTDTQYF
>TRBV15|TRBJ1-1
CATRGQGRTEAFF